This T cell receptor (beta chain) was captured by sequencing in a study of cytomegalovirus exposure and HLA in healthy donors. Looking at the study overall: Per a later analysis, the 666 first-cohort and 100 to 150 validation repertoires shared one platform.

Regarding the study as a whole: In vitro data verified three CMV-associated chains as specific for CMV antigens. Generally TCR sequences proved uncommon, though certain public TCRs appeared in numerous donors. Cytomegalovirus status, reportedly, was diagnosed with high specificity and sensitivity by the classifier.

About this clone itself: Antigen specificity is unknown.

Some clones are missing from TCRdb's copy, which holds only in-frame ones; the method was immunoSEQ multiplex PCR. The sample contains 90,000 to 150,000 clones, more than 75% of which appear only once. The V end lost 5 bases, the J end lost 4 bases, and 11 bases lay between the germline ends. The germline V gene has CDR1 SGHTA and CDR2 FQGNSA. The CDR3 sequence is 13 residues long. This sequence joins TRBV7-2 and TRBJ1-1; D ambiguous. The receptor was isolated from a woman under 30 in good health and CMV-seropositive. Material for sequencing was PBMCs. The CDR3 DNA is TGTGCCAGCAGCCCGACAATAGTCACTGAAGCTTTCTTT. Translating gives CASSPTIVTEAFF.